This TCR beta chain derives from a study of CD8 T cells in ankylosing spondylitis. Study results and limitations: Reported data indicate significant enrichment of disease-linked clones within matched ankylosing spondylitis synovial fluid.

This clonotype was observed at least ten times. Its antigen is not identified. Libraries of TCR beta came from quantitative 5'-RACE with molecular barcodes. TCRdb used MiXCR to reprocess the 5' RACE reads, holding one entry per CDR3 protein. The sample consists of roughly 97,000 distinct CDR3 sequences, about 8.3% of them appearing once. The length of the CDR3 is 15 residues. Per the germline V gene, CDR1 is LGHNA and CDR2 is YNFKEQ. V shed 3 bases and J 5 bases; nucleotides not matched to a gene: 7. The source is a male donor with ankylosing spondylitis or in good health (not recorded which). The sequenced sample was blood, either unsorted or a sorted T cell fraction (not recorded which). V gene TRBV4-2 combines with J gene TRBJ2-1; the match to TRBD1 covers 7 bases. The DNA of the CDR3 is TGTGCCAGCAGCCACGATAGGGACAGCAACAATGAGCAGTTCTTC. Amino acids: CASSHDRDSNNEQFF.